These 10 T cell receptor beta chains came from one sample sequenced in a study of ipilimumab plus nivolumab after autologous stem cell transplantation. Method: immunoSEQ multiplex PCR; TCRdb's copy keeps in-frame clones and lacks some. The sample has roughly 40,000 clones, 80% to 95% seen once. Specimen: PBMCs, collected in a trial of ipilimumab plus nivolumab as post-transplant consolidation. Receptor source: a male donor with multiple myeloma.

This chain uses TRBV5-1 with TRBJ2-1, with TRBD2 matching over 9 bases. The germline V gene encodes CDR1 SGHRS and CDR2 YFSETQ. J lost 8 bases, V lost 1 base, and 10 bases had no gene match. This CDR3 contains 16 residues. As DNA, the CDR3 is TGCGCCAGCAGCTTGAGGGGCGCTAGCGGGGTTGATGAGCAGTTCTTC. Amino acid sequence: CASSLRGASGVDEQFF.

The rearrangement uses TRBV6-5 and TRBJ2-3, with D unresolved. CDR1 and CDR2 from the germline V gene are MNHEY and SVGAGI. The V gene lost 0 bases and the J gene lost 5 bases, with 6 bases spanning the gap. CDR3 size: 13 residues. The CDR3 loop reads CASSYSFRDTQYF. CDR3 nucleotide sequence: TGTGCCAGCAGTTACTCGTTTCGAGATACGCAGTATTTT.

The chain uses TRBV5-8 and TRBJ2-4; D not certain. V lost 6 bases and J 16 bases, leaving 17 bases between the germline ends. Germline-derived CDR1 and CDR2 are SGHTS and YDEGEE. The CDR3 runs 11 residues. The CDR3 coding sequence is TGTGCCAGCACCTCCCAGGCCAGGTCCTACTTC. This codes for CASTSQARSYF. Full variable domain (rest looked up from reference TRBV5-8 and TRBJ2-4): EAGVTQSPTHLIKTRGQQATLRCSPISGHTSVYWYQQALGLGLQFLLWYDEGEERNRGNFPPRFSGRQFPNYSSELNVNALELEDSALYLCASTSQARSYFGAGTRLSVL.

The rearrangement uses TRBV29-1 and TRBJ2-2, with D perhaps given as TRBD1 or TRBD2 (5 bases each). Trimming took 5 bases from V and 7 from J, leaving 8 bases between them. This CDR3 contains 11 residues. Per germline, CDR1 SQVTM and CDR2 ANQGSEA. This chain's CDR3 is CSVWGSGELFF. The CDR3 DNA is TGCAGCGTTTGGGGGAGCGGGGAGCTGTTTTTT.

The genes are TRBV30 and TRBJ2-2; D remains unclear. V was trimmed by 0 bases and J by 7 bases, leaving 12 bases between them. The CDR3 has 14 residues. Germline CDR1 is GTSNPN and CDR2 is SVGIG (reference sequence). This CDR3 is CAWSVLGIDGELFF. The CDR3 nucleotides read TGTGCCTGGAGTGTACTCGGTATTGACGGGGAGCTGTTTTTT.

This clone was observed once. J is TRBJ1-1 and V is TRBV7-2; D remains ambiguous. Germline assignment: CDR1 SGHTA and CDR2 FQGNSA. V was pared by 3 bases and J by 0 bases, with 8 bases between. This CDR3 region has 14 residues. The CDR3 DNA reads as TGTGCCAGCAGCTTCGCCCCCATGAACACTGAAGCTTTCTTT. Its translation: CASSFAPMNTEAFF.

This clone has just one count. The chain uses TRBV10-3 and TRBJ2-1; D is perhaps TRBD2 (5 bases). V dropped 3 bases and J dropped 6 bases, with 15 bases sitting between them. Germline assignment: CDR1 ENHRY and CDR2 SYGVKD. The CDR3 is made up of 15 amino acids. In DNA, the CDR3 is TGTGCCATCAGTGATCGAACTAGTCGGGCCAATGAGCAGTTCTTC. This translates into CAISDRTSRANEQFF.

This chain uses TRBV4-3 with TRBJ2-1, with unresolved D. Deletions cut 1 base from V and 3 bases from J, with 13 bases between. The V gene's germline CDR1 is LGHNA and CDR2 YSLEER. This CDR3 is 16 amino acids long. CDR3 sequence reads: CASSQADTGGYNEQFF. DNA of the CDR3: TGCGCCAGCAGCCAAGCTGACACTGGCGGCTACAATGAGCAGTTCTTC.

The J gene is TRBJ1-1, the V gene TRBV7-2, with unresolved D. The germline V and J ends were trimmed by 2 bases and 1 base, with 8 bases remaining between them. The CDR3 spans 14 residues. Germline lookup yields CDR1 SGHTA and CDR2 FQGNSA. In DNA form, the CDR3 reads TGTGCCAGCAGCTTAATCGGGGAGAACACTGAAGCTTTCTTT. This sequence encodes CASSLIGENTEAFF.

CDR3 residues: CASSHWTPSGGQFF. The DNA of the CDR3 is TGTGCCAGCAGTCATTGGACTCCTTCGGGTGGGCAGTTCTTC. This chain uses TRBV6-1 with TRBJ2-1; maybe TRBD2 (5 bases). Trimming pared 5 bases from V and 12 bases from J, leaving 20 bases between. The CDR3 has 14 residues. CDR1 is MNHNS and CDR2 is SASEGT in the germline V gene.